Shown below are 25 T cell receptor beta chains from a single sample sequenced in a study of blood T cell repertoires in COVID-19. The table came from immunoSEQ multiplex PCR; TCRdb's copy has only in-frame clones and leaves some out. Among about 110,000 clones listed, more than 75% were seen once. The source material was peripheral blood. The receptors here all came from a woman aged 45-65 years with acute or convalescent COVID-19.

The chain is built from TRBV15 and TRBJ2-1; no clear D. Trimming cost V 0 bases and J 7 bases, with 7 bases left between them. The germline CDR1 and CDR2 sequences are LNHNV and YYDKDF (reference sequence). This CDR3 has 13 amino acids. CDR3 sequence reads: CATSRDLGNEQFF. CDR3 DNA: TGTGCCACCAGCAGAGATCTCGGTAATGAGCAGTTCTTC.

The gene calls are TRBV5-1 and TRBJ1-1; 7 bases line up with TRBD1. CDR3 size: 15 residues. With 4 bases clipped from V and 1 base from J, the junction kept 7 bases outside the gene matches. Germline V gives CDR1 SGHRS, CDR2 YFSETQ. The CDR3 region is CASSVPTGPNTEAFF. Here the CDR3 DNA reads TGCGCCAGCAGCGTACCGACAGGGCCGAACACTGAAGCTTTCTTT.

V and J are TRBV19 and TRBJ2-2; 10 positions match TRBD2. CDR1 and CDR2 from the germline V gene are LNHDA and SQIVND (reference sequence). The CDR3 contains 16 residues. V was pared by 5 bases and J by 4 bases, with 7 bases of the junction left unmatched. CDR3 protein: CASSVGTSGATGELFF. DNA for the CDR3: TGTGCCAGTAGTGTGGGTACTAGCGGGGCCACCGGGGAGCTGTTTTTT.

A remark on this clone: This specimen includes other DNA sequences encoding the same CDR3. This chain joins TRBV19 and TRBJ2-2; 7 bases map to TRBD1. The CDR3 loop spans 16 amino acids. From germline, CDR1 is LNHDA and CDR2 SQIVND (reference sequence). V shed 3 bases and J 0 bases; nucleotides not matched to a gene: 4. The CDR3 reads CASSIMGTANTGELFF. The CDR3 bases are TGTGCCAGTAGTATTATGGGGACAGCGAACACCGGGGAGCTGTTTTTT.

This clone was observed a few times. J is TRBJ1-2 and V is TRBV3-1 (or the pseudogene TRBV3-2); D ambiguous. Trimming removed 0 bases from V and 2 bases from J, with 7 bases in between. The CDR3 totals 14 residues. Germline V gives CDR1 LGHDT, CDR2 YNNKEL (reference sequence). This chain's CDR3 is CASSQDNRNYGYTF. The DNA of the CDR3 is TGTGCCAGCAGCCAAGATAACAGAAACTATGGCTACACCTTC.

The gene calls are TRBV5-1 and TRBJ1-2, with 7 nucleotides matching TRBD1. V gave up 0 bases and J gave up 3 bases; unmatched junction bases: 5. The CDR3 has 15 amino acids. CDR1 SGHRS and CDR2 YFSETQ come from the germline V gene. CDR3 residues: CASSLGDSSYYGYTF. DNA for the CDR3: TGCGCCAGCAGCTTGGGGGACAGCTCATACTATGGCTACACCTTC.

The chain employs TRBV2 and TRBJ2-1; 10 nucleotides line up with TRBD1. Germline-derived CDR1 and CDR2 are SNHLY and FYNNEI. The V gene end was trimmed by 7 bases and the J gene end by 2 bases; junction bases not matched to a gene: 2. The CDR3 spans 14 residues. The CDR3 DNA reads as TGTGCCAGCAATGGACAGGGGGCCTACAATGAGCAGTTCTTC. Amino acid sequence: CASNGQGAYNEQFF.

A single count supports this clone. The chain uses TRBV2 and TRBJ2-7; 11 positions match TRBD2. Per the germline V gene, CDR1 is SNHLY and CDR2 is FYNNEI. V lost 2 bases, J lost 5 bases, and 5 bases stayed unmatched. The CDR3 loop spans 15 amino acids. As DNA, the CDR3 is TGTGCCAGCAGTGAATTAGCGGGAGGGGGAGACGAGCAGTACTTC. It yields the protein CASSELAGGGDEQYF.

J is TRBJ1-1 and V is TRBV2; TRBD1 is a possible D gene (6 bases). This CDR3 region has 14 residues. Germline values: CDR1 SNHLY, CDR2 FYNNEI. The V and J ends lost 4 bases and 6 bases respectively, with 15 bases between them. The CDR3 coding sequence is TGTGCCAGCAGTGTGCAGGCAGGGGTGTCTGAAGCTTTCTTT. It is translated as CASSVQAGVSEAFF. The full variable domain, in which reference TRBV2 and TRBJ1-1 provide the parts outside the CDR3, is EPEVTQTPSHQVTQMGQEVILRCVPISNHLYFYWYRQILGQKVEFLVSFYNNEISEKSEIFDDQFSVERPDGSNFTLKIRSTKLEDSAMYFCASSVQAGVSEAFFGQGTRLTVV.

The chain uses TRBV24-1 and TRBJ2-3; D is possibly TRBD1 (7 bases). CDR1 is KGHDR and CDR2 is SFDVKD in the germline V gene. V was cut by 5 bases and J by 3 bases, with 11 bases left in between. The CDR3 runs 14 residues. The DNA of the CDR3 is TGTGCCACCAGTGGGCAGGGGGGAACAGATACGCAGTATTTT. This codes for CATSGQGGTDTQYF.

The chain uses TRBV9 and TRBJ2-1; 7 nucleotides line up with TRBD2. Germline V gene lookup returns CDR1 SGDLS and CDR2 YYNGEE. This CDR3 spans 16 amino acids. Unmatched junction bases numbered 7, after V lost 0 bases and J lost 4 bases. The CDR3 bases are TGTGCCAGCAGCGTAGCGGCTAGCGGCCGATACAATGAGCAGTTCTTC. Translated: CASSVAASGRYNEQFF.

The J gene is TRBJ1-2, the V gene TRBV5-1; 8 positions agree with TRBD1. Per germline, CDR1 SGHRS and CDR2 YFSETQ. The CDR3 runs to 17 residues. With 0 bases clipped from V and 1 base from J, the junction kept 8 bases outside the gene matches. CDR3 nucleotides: TGCGCCAGCAGCTTGGCGGGGCAGGGGGCATATAACTATGGCTACACCTTC. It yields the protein CASSLAGQGAYNYGYTF.

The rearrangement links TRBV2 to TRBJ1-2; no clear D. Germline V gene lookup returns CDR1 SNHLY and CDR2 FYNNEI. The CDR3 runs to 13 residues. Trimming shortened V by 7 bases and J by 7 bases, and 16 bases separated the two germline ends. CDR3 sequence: CASKKGAPIGYTF. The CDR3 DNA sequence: TGTGCCAGCAAAAAGGGAGCCCCTATTGGCTACACCTTC.

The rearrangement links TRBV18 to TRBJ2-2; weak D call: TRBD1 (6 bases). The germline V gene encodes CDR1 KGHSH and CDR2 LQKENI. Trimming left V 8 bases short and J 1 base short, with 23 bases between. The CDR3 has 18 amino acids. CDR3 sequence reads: CASANTLGPGQNTGELFF. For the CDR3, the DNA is TGTGCCAGCGCAAACACCCTCGGGCCGGGACAGAACACCGGGGAGCTGTTTTTT.

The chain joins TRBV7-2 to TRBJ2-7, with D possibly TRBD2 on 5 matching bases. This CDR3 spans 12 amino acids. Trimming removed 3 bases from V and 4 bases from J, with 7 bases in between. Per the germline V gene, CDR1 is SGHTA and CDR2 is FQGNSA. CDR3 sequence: CASSLSGYEQYF. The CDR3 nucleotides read TGTGCCAGCAGCTTGAGCGGTTACGAGCAGTACTTC.

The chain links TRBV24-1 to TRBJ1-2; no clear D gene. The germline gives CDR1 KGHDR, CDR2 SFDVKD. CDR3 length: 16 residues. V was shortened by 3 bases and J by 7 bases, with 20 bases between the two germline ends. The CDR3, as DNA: TGTGCCACCAGTGATCCCCACGGTGCGGGGTCGGCTGGCTACACCTTC. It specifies CATSDPHGAGSAGYTF.

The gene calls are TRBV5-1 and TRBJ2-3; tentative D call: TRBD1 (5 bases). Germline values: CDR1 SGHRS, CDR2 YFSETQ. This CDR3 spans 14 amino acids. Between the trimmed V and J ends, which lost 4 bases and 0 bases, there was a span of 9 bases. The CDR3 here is CASSLGASTDTQYF. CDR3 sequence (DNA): TGCGCCAGCAGCCTAGGGGCTAGCACAGATACGCAGTATTTT.

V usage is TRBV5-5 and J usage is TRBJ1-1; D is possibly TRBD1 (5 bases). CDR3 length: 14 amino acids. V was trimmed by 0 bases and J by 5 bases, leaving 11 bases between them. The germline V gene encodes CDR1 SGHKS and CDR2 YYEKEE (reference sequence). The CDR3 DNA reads TGTGCCAGCAGCTTGGGTGCCGGGGGGACTGAAGCTTTCTTT. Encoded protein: CASSLGAGGTEAFF.

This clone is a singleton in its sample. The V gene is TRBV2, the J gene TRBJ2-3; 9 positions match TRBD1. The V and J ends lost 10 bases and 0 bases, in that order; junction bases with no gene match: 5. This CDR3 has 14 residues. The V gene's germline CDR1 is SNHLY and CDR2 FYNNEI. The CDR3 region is CAKTGGYSTDTQYF. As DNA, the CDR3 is TGTGCCAAGACAGGGGGATATAGCACAGATACGCAGTATTTT.

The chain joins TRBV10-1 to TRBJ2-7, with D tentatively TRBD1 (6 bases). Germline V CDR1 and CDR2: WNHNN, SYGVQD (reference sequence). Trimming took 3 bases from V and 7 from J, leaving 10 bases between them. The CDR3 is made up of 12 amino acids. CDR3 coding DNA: TGCGCCAGCAGTGAAAACACAGGGGAGCAGTACTTC. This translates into CASSENTGEQYF.

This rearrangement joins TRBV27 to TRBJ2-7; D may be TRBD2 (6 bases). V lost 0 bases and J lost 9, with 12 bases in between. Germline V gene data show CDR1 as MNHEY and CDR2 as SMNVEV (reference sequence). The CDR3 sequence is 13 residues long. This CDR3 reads CASSLSGRLVQYF. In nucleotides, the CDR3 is TGTGCCAGCAGTTTATCGGGGAGGTTGGTGCAGTACTTC.

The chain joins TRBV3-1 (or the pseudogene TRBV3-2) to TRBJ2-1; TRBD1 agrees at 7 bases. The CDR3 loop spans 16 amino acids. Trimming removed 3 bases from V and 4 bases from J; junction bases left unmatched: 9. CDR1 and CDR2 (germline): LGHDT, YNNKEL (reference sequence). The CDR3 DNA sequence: TGTGCCAGCAGCCATGAACAGGGGATACGTTACAATGAGCAGTTCTTC. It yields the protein CASSHEQGIRYNEQFF.

CDR3 nucleotides: TGTGCCAGCAGGCTTTACGGGGGTGATTCACCCCTCCACTTT. It encodes CASRLYGGDSPLHF. The gene calls are TRBV28 and TRBJ1-6, with D possibly being TRBD1 (5 bases). This CDR3 is 14 amino acids long. CDR1 MDHEN and CDR2 SYDVKM come from the germline V gene. V lost 6 bases and J 8 bases, leaving 14 bases between the germline ends.

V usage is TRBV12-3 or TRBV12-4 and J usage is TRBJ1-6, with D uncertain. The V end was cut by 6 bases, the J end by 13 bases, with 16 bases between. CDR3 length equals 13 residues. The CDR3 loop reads CASSYLPGGPLHF. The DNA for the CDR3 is TGTGCCAGCAGCTACCTCCCAGGTGGGCCCCTCCACTTT.

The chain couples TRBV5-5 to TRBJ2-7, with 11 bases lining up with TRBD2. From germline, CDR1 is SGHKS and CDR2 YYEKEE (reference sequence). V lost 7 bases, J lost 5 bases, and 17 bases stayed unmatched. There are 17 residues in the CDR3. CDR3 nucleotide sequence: TGTGCCAGCTGGGATAGCGGGAGGGCCTTATTCTTCCACGAGCAGTACTTC. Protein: CASWDSGRALFFHEQYF.